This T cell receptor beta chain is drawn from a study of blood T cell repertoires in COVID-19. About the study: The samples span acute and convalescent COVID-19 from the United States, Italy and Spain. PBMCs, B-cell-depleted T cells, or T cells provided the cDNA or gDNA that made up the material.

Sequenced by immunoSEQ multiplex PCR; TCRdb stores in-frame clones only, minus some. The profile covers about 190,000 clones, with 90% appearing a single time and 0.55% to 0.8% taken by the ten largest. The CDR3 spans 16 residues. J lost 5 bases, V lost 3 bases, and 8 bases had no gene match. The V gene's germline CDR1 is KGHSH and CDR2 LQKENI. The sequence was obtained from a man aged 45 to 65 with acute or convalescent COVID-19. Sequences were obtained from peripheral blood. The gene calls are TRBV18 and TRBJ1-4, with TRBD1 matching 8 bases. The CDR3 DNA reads TGTGCCAGCTCACCGGGGCGACAGGGGATAAATGAAAAACTGTTTTTT. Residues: CASSPGRQGINEKLFF.